This T cell receptor (beta chain) was recorded in a study of cytomegalovirus exposure and HLA in healthy donors. Overall study findings and caveats: Sequencing probably produced one cluster of sequence variants that were highly shared. Cytomegalovirus status was reportedly diagnosed by the classifier with high sensitivity and specificity. Associated with HLA alleles at 0.05 false discovery rate in a later analysis were 15,000 to 20,000 TCR beta sequences.

The donors gave bone marrow, and they were healthy. Primers: 60 Vbeta forward and 13 Jbeta reverse. Sequencing used immunoSEQ multiplex PCR; TCRdb keeps in-frame clones, though not all of them. The table lists approximately 210,000 clones. The CDR3 contains 14 residues. Trimming cost V 8 bases and J 9 bases; bases outside gene matches: 10. Germline loops: CDR1 MNHNY, CDR2 SVGAGI (reference sequence). About this clone: Its antigen is unknown.

The sequence was collected from a woman in her 30s in good health and CMV-seropositive. The sample comprised PBMCs. The chain carries TRBV6-6 and TRBJ2-1; 10 nucleotides align to TRBD2. The CDR3 DNA follows: TGTGCCAGCTCCCGTACTAGCGGGGAGTCTGAGCAGTTCTTC. Translated, it gives CASSRTSGESEQFF.